This T cell receptor (beta chain) was retrieved from a study of T cells after yellow fever vaccination. Study details: The authors sorted the EM, EMRA, CM and Tscm memory subsets using CD3, CD45RA, CCR7 and CD95.

The CDR3 has 18 amino acids. V shed 3 bases, J shed 0 bases, and the junction held 10 bases outside the gene matches. Germline assignment: CDR1 MGHRA and CDR2 YSYEKL. Production of TCR cDNA was by 5'RACE template switching, which also added a universal primer site and UMIs. TCRdb used MiXCR to reprocess the 5' RACE reads, holding one entry per CDR3 protein. The sample has approximately 58,000 distinct CDR3 sequences, around 6.1% seen once. Points from the study as a whole: Compared with primary, the secondary response was weaker and peaked at day 5, not 15.

This clonotype was picked up a small number of times. This rearrangement joins TRBV4-1 to TRBJ1-4; the match to TRBD1 covers 7 bases. The clonotype originates from a man younger than 35 who received the YFV17D yellow fever vaccine. Sequenced here: PBMCs, either bulk or a sorted T-cell subset (CD4+, CD8+, memory, or dextramer-sorted; not recorded which), sampled on the day of the yellow fever booster vaccination. The DNA of the CDR3 is TGCGCCAGCAGCCATCATATGGGACAGATCACAACTAATGAAAAACTGTTTTTT. As protein: CASSHHMGQITTNEKLFF.